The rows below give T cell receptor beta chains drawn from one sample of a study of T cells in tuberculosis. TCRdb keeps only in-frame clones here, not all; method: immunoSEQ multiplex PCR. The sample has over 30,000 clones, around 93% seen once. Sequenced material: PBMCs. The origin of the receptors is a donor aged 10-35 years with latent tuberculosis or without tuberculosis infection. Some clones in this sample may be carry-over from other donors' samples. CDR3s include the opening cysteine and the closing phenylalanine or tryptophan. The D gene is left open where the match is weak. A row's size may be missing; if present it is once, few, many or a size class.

CDR3 protein: CAIKAHFGQQGAEGTDTQYF
CDR3 DNA: TGTGCCATCAAGGCCCATTTCGGTCAACAGGGGGCTGAGGGCACAGATACGCAGTATTTT
J gene: TRBJ2-3
D gene: TRBD1
V gene: TRBV10-3
clone size: NA

CDR3 protein: CATTPRQHNSPLHF
CDR3 DNA: TGTGCCACCACCCCGAGACAGCATAATTCACCCCTCCACTTT
J gene: TRBJ1-6
D gene: NA
V gene: TRBV15
clone size: NA

CDR3 protein: CAWGGTGSAGYGYTF
CDR3 DNA: TGTGCCTGGGGCGGAACGGGATCTGCGGGGTATGGCTACACCTTC
J gene: TRBJ1-2
D gene: NA
V gene: TRBV30
clone size: NA

CDR3 protein: CASRQGQGVANYGYTF
CDR3 DNA: TGTGCCAGCAGGCAGGGACAGGGGGTTGCTAACTATGGCTACACCTTC
J gene: TRBJ1-2
D gene: TRBD1
V gene: TRBV28
clone size: once

CDR3 protein: CASSPTTSANEQFF
CDR3 DNA: TGCGCCAGCAGCCCGACGACTAGCGCGAATGAGCAGTTCTTC
J gene: TRBJ2-1
D gene: TRBD2
V gene: TRBV4-1
clone size: NA

CDR3 protein: CAISLQGGTEAFF
CDR3 DNA: TGTGCCATCAGTCTACAGGGGGGCACTGAAGCTTTCTTT
J gene: TRBJ1-1
D gene: TRBD1
V gene: TRBV10-3
clone size: NA

CDR3 protein: CAWSSRPSSYNSPLHF
CDR3 DNA: TGTGCCTGGAGTTCCCGCCCGAGCTCCTATAATTCACCCCTCCACTTT
J gene: TRBJ1-6
D gene: NA
V gene: TRBV30
clone size: NA

CDR3 protein: CASGSPFSWMDGTSNTQYF
CDR3 DNA: TGTGCTAGTGGTTCTCCGTTCTCCTGGATGGATGGGACATCTAATACGCAGTATTTT
J gene: TRBJ2-3
D gene: NA
V gene: TRBV12-5
clone size: NA

CDR3 protein: CASSLLAGGTGELFF
CDR3 DNA: TGTGCCAGCAGCCTACTAGCGGGAGGGACCGGGGAGCTGTTTTTT
J gene: TRBJ2-2
D gene: TRBD2
V gene: TRBV6-4
clone size: NA

CDR3 protein: CASSLAGQATNTEAFF
CDR3 DNA: TGCGCCAGCAGCTTGGCCGGACAGGCGACGAACACTGAAGCTTTCTTT
J gene: TRBJ1-1
D gene: TRBD1
V gene: TRBV5-1
clone size: NA

CDR3 protein: CASSGTSGKYNEQFF
CDR3 DNA: TGTGCCAGCAGTGGGACTAGCGGGAAATACAATGAGCAGTTCTTC
J gene: TRBJ2-1
D gene: TRBD2
V gene: TRBV2
clone size: NA

CDR3 protein: CASSESRVGHRIF
CDR3 DNA: TGTGCCAGCAGTGAATCGAGGGTAGGGCATAGGATCTTC
J gene: TRBJ2-1
D gene: NA
V gene: TRBV6-1
clone size: NA

CDR3 protein: CASLTGGDEQFF
CDR3 DNA: TGTGCCAGCCTTACAGGGGGCGATGAGCAGTTCTTC
J gene: TRBJ2-1
D gene: TRBD1
V gene: TRBV7-9
clone size: NA

CDR3 protein: CASSVVTDSYGYTF
CDR3 DNA: TGTGCCAGCAGCGTAGTTACCGACAGCTATGGCTACACCTTC
J gene: TRBJ1-2
D gene: NA
V gene: TRBV9
clone size: NA

CDR3 protein: CASSRMSVRTEAFF
CDR3 DNA: TGTGCCAGCAGCCGAATGTCCGTTCGGACTGAAGCTTTCTTT
J gene: TRBJ1-1
D gene: NA
V gene: TRBV2
clone size: few

CDR3 protein: CASRLELNTEAFF
CDR3 DNA: TGTGCCAGCAGATTAGAGTTGAACACTGAAGCTTTCTTT
J gene: TRBJ1-1
D gene: NA
V gene: TRBV6-6
clone size: NA

CDR3 protein: CASSEESQGVLPYNEQFF
CDR3 DNA: TGTGCCAGCAGTGAGGAGTCTCAGGGGGTTCTTCCCTACAATGAGCAGTTCTTC
J gene: TRBJ2-1
D gene: TRBD1
V gene: TRBV2
clone size: NA

CDR3 protein: CASKATGGAHTEAFF
CDR3 DNA: TGTGCCAGCAAGGCAACAGGGGGCGCCCACACTGAAGCTTTCTTT
J gene: TRBJ1-1
D gene: TRBD1
V gene: TRBV28
clone size: NA

CDR3 protein: CASSLPTDSYEQYF
CDR3 DNA: TGCGCCAGCAGCTTGCCGACAGACTCCTACGAGCAGTACTTC
J gene: TRBJ2-7
D gene: NA
V gene: TRBV5-1
clone size: few

CDR3 protein: CASSRRTVNGELFF
CDR3 DNA: TGTGCCAGCAGCCGGAGGACAGTTAACGGGGAGCTGTTTTTT
J gene: TRBJ2-2
D gene: NA
V gene: TRBV28
clone size: NA

CDR3 protein: CASSLAQAENQPQHF
CDR3 DNA: TGTGCCAGCAGCTTGGCTCAGGCAGAAAATCAGCCCCAGCATTTT
J gene: TRBJ1-5
D gene: NA
V gene: TRBV5-6
clone size: NA

CDR3 protein: CAVPGGARGYTF
CDR3 DNA: TGTGCCGTCCCGGGGGGGGCTCGGGGCTACACCTTC
J gene: TRBJ1-2
D gene: NA
V gene: TRBV6-4
clone size: NA

CDR3 protein: CASSVAGSGNEQFF
CDR3 DNA: TGCGCCAGCAGTGTGGCGGGGAGCGGGAATGAGCAGTTCTTC
J gene: TRBJ2-1
D gene: NA
V gene: TRBV10-2
clone size: once